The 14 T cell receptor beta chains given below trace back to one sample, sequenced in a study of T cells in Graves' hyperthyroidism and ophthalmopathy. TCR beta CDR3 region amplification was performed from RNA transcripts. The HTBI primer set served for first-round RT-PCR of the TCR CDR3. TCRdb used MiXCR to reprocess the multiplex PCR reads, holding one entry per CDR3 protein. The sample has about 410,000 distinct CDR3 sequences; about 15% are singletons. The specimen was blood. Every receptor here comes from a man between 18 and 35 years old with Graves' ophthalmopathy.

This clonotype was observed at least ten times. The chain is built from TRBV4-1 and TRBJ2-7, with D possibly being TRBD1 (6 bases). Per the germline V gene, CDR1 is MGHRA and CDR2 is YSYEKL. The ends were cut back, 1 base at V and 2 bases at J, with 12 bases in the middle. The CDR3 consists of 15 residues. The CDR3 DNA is TGCGCCAGCAGCCAAGCAGCGACAGGCGCCTACGAGCAGTACTTC. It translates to CASSQAATGAYEQYF.

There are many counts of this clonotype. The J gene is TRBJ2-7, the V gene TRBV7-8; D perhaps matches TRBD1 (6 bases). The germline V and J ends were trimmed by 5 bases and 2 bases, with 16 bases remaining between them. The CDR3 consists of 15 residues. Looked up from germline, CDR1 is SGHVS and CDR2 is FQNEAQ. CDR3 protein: CASSPSGAYAYEQYF. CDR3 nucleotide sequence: TGTGCCAGCAGCCCCTCAGGGGCTTACGCCTACGAGCAGTACTTC. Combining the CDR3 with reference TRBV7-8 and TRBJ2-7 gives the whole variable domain GAGVSQSPRYKVAKRGQDVALRCDPISGHVSLFWYQQALGQGPEFLTYFQNEAQLDKSGLPSDRFFAERPEGSVSTLKIQRTQQEDSAVYLCASSPSGAYAYEQYFGPGTRLTVT.

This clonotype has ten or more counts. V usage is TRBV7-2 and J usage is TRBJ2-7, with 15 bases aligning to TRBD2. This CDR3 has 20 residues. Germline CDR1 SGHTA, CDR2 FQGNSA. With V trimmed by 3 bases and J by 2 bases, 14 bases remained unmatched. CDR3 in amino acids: CASSFQLGTSGRRRPYEQYF. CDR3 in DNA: TGTGCCAGCAGCTTTCAGCTCGGGACTAGCGGGAGGAGGCGCCCCTACGAGCAGTACTTC.

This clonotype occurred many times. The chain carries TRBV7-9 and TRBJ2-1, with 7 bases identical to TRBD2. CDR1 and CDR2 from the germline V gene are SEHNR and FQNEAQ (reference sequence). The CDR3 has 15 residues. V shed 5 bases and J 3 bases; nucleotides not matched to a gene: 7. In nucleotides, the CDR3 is TGTGCCAGCAGCCCCAAGTCTAGCGGCTACAATGAGCAGTTCTTC. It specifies CASSPKSSGYNEQFF.

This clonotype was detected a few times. For the CDR3, the DNA is TGTGCCAGCAGCGCGCTAGCGGGAGTCTACAATGAGCAGTTCTTC. This translates into CASSALAGVYNEQFF. The chain links TRBV7-3 to TRBJ2-1; TRBD2 matches at 10 bases. V trimming: 5 bases; J trimming: 3 bases; junction bases outside the gene matches: 4. This CDR3 is 15 amino acids long. Per germline, CDR1 SGHTA and CDR2 FQGTGA. Combining the CDR3 with reference TRBV7-3 and TRBJ2-1 gives the whole variable domain GAGVSQTPSNKVTEKGKYVELRCDPISGHTALYWYRQSLGQGPEFLIYFQGTGAADDSGLPNDRFFAVRPEGSVSTLKIQRTERGDSAVYLCASSALAGVYNEQFFGPGTRLTVL.

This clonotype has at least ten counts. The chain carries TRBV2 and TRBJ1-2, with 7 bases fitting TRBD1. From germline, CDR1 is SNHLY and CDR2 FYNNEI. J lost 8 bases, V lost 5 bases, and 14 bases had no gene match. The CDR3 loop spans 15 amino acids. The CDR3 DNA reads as TGTGCCAGCAGTCGGTCCAGGGGGTTGAAATACGGCTACACCTTC. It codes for CASSRSRGLKYGYTF.

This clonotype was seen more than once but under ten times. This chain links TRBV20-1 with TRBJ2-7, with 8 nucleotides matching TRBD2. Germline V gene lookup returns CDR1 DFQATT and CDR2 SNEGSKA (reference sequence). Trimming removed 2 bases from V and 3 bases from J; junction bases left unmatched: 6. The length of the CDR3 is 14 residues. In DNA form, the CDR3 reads TGCAGTGCTAGAATCGGGGGGGTTTACTACGAGCAGTACTTC. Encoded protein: CSARIGGVYYEQYF.

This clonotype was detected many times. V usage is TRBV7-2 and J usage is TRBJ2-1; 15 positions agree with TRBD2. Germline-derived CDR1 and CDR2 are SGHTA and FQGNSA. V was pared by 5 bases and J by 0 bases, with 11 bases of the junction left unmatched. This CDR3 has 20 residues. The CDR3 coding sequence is TGTGCCAGCAGCACCCCCGGGACTAGCGGGAGGACGAGCTCCTACAATGAGCAGTTCTTC. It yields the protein CASSTPGTSGRTSSYNEQFF.

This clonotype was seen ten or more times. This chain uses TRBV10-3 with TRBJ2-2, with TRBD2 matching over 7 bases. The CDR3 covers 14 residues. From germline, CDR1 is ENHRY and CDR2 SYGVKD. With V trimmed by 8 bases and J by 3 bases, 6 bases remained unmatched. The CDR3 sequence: CAILSGLHTGELFF. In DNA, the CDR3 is TGTGCCATCCTTAGCGGGCTGCACACCGGGGAGCTGTTTTTT.

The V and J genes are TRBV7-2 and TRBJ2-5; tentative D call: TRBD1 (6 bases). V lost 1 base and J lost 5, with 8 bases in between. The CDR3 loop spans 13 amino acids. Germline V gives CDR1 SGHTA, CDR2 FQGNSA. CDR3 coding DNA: TGTGCCAGCAGCTTAGGGGGGCCCGAGACCCAGTACTTC. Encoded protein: CASSLGGPETQYF.

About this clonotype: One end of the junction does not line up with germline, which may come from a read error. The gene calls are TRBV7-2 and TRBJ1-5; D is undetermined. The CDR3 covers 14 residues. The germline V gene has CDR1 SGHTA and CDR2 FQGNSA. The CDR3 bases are TGTGCCAGCAGCTTAGCTGGGCTCAATCAGCCCCGGCATTTT. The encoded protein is CASSLAGLNQPRHF. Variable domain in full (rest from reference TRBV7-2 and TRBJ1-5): GAGVSQSPSNKVTEKGKDVELRCDPISGHTALYWYRQSLGQGLEFLIYFQGNSAPDKSGLPSDRFSAERTGGSVSTLTIQRTQQEDSAVYLCASSLAGLNQPRHFGDGTRLSIL.

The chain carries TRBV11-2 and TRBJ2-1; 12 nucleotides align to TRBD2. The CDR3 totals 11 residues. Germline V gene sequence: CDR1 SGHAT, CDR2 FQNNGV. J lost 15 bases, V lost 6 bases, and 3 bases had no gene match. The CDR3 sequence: CASSLAGGPFF. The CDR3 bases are TGTGCCAGCAGTCTAGCGGGGGGGCCGTTCTTC.

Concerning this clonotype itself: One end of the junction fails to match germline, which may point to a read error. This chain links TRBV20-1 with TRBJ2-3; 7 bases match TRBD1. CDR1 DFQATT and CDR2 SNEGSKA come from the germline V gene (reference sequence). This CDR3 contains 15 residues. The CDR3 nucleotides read TGCAGTGCTAAAGAGGAGACAGGGTACACAGATATGCAGTATTTT. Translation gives CSAKEETGYTDMQYF.

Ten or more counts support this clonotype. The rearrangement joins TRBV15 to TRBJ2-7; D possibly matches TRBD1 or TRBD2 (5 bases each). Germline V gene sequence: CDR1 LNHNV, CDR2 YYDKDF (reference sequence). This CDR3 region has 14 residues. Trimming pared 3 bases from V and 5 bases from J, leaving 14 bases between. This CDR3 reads CATSREVQDHEQYF. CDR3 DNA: TGTGCCACCAGCAGGGAGGTACAGGATCACGAGCAGTACTTC.